Given below is one TCR beta chain in context. The target antigen is unknown. The sorting of naive CD8 T cells used the CD8+CD4-CCR7+CD45RA+ phenotype. Germline V CDR1 and CDR2: MNHEY, SVGEGT. Trimming took 2 bases from V and 0 from J, leaving 11 bases between them. The CDR3 is made up of 15 amino acids. This entry belongs to a study of molecular identifiers for immune sequencing clone quantification. Looking at the study overall: Naive CD8 RNA (around 20,000 or 100,000 cells) was divided into five aliquots, with four sequenced. Whole-study results and caveats: Clones above 20 RNA copies contained over 97% of effector molecules but under 1% of naive ones.

Each CDR3 protein gets one entry after TCRdb re-called the PCR reads with MiXCR. The profile shows over 550,000 distinct CDR3 sequences, over 25% of them singletons. The V gene is TRBV6-2 or TRBV6-3, the J gene TRBJ2-7; tentative D call: TRBD1 (5 bases). Input material: naive CD8+ T cells from blood, with Jurkat cell RNA spiked in. Subset of the sample: FACS-sorted CD8+CD4-CCR7+CD45RA+ naive T cells. The sequence derives from a human donor in good health. Some libraries in this study had Jurkat cell RNA spiked in. The CDR3 nucleotides read TGTGCCAGCAGTTACCTGGACACGGACTCCTACGAGCAGTACTTC. Translation: CASSYLDTDSYEQYF.